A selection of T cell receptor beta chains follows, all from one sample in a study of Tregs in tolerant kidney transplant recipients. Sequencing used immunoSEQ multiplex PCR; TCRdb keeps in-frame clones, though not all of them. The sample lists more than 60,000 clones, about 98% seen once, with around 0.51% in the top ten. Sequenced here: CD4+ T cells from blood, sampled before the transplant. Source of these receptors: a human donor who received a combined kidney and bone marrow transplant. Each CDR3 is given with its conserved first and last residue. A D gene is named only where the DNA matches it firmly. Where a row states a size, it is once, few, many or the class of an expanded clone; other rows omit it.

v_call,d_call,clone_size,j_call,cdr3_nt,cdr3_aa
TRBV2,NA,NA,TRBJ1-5,TGTGCCAGCAGTGATAATTCCTCCCCCGGGCAGCCCCAGCATTTT,CASSDNSSPGQPQHF
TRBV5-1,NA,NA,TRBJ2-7,TGCGCCAGCAGCTTGACTAGCAACGAGCAGTACTTC,CASSLTSNEQYF
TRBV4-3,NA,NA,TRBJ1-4,TGCGCCAGCAGCCAAGTCCAGGGAAATGAAAAACTGTTTTTT,CASSQVQGNEKLFF
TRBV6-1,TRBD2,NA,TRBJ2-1,TGTGCCAGTGCGCGGGGGGGGCCGTACAATGAGCAGTTCTTC,CASARGGPYNEQFF
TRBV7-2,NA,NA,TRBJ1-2,TGTGCCAGCAGCCCTTCCTTTGCGGGGAAGATCTATGGCTACACCTTC,CASSPSFAGKIYGYTF
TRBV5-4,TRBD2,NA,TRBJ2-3,TGTGCCAGCAGCTCCCGTTTCGGTAGCGGGGGAAACACAGATACGCAGTATTTT,CASSSRFGSGGNTDTQYF
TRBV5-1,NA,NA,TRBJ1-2,TGCGCCAGCAGCGTCACCGGGACACTAAAAAACTATGGCTACACCTTC,CASSVTGTLKNYGYTF
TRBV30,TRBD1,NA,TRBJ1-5,TGTGCCTGGGACAGGGATGGCAATCAGCCCCAGCATTTT,CAWDRDGNQPQHF
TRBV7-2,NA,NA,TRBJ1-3,TGTGCCAGCAGCCACGGGGTCAGCGGAAACACCATATATTTT,CASSHGVSGNTIYF
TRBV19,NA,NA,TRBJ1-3,TGTGCCAGTACCCTCTCTGGAAACACCATATATTTT,CASTLSGNTIYF
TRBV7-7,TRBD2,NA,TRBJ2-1,TGTGCCAGCAGCTTAGGACTAGCGGGGAACAATGAGCAGTTCTTC,CASSLGLAGNNEQFF
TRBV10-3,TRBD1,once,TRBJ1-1,TGTGCCATCAACAACGACAGGGGGACTGAAGCTTTCTTT,CAINNDRGTEAFF
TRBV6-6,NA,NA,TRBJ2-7,TGTGCCAGCAGTTCGTACAGGCGAAAAAGCACCTACGAGCAGTACTTC,CASSSYRRKSTYEQYF
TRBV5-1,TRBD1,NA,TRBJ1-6,TGCGCCAGCAGCCGGGACAGGGATCGAGGATCCTATAATTCACCCCTCCACTTT,CASSRDRDRGSYNSPLHF
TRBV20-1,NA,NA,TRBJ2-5,TGCAGTGTCAGTATACAAGAGACCCAGTACTTC,CSVSIQETQYF
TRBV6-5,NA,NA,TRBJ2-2,TGTGCCAGCAGTTACAGGGGCACCGGGGAGCTGTTTTTT,CASSYRGTGELFF
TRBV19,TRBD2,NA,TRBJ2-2,TGTGCCAGTAGAGCGGGACTAGCGGACACCGGGGAGCTGTTTTTT,CASRAGLADTGELFF
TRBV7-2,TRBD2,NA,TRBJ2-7,TGTGCCAGCAGCTTAGCGACCCTAGCGGACCTCTACGAGCAGTACTTC,CASSLATLADLYEQYF
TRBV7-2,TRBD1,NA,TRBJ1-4,TGTGCCAGCAGCCCGGGACAGGGGCGAAAACTGTTTTTT,CASSPGQGRKLFF
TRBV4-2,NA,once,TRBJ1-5,TGTGCCAGCAGCCAAGAGGTAGGGGAGGGCAATCAGCCCCAGCATTTT,CASSQEVGEGNQPQHF
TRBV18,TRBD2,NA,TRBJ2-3,TGTGCCAGCTCACCCTTTGGGGGGGGTTCGGATACGCAGTATTTT,CASSPFGGGSDTQYF
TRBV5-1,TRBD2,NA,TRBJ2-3,TGCGCCAGCAGCTTGGAAAGCGGGGGCACAGATACGCAGTATTTT,CASSLESGGTDTQYF
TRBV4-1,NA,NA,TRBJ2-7,TGCGCCAGCAGCCAAGGCCCCGGGGGGCCGCCCTACGAGCAGTACTTC,CASSQGPGGPPYEQYF
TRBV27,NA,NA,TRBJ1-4,TGTGCCAGCAGTCCCCTGATTCGGGGGGAAAAACTGTTTTTT,CASSPLIRGEKLFF
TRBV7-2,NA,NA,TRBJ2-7,TGTGCCAGCAGCCTAAGATCCTACGAGCAGTACTTC,CASSLRSYEQYF
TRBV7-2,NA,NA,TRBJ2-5,TGTGCCAGCAGCCAACGGAGGTCTGAGACCCAGTACTTC,CASSQRRSETQYF
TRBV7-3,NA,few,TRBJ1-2,TGTGCCAGCAGCTTATATCCAGGGGATGGCTACACCTTC,CASSLYPGDGYTF
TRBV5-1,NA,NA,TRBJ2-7,TGCGCCAGCAGCTTGGTCCAGGCGAACGAGCAGTACTTC,CASSLVQANEQYF
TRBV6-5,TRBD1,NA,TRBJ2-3,TGTGCCAGCAGTCCGAGGACAGGCAGCACAGATACGCAGTATTTT,CASSPRTGSTDTQYF
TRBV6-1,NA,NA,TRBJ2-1,TGTGCCAGCATACGAGGCCCCTACAATGAGCAGTTCTTC,CASIRGPYNEQFF
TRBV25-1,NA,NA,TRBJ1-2,TGTGCCAGCAGTGATCATCAGGGGAACTATGGCTACACCTTC,CASSDHQGNYGYTF
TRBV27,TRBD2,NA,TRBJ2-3,TGTGCCAGCAGTTTGGTGGGGGACTACACAGATACGCAGTATTTT,CASSLVGDYTDTQYF
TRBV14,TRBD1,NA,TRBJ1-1,TGTGCCAGCAGCCGCCACTTAGGGACAGAAACCAACATGAACACTGAAGCTTTCTTT,CASSRHLGTETNMNTEAFF
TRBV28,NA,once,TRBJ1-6,TGTGCCAGCAGTTTAGGGACATCCTATAATTCACCCCTCCACTTT,CASSLGTSYNSPLHF
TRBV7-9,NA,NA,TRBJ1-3,TGTGCCAGCAGCTTAGGCAGGGGCCACGGAAACACCATATATTTT,CASSLGRGHGNTIYF
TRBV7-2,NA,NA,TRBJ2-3,TGTGCCAGCAGTAGGGGGACCACAGATACGCAGTATTTT,CASSRGTTDTQYF
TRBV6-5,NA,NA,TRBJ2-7,TGTGCCAGCAGTTACAGGGGCGGTCCCTACGAGCAGTACTTC,CASSYRGGPYEQYF
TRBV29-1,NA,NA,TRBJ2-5,TGCAGCGTGAGGCAAGAGACCCAGTACTTC,CSVRQETQYF
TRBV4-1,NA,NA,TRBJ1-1,TGCGCCAGCAGCCAAGGTATTCTGGGGCATTACACTGAAGCTTTCTTT,CASSQGILGHYTEAFF
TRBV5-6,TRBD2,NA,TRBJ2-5,TGTGCCAGCAGCTTGGTCCGGCTAGCGGAGTCGACCCAGTACTTC,CASSLVRLAESTQYF
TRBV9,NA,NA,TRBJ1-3,TGTGCCAGCAGCGTATTCCAGAACTCTGGAAACACCATATATTTT,CASSVFQNSGNTIYF
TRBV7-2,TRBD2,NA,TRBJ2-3,TGTGCCAGCAGCCCGCGGACTAGCGGCACAGATACGCAGTATTTT,CASSPRTSGTDTQYF
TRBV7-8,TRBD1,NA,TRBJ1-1,TGTGCCAGCACCCCGACAGGGGAAGCGGGGCGTGAAGCTTTCTTT,CASTPTGEAGREAFF
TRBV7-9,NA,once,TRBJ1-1,TGTGCCAGCAGCTCAACCCAGGGTAACACTGAAGCTTTCTTT,CASSSTQGNTEAFF
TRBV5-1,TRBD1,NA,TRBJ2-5,TGCGCCAGCATCAAGGACAGGTTTGCAGAGACCCAGTACTTC,CASIKDRFAETQYF
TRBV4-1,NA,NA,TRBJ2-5,TGCGCCAGCAGCCAAGCGTCTCAAGAGACCCAGTACTTC,CASSQASQETQYF
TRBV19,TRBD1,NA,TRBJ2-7,TGTGCCAGTAGTATAGTGGGACAGTATGGAACCTACGAGCAGTACTTC,CASSIVGQYGTYEQYF
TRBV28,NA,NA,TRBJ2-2,TGTGCCAGCAGAAAGGGAGATCCTACCACCGGGGAGCTGTTTTTT,CASRKGDPTTGELFF
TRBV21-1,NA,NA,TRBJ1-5,TGTGCCAGCAGCAAAATCCTTCCAAGGTGGGGGCGCGTTTGGGGCAATCAGCCCCAGCATTTT,CASSKILPRWGRVWGNQPQHF
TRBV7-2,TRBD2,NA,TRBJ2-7,TGTGCCAGCAGCTTATTCGCGGGAGGCTACGAGCAGTACTTC,CASSLFAGGYEQYF
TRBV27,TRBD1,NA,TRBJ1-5,TGTGCCAGCAAGGCAGGGGGCGCGGGTCAGCCCCAGCATTTT,CASKAGGAGQPQHF
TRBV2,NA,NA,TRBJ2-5,TGTGCCAGCAGTGAGGCCCAGGAGGGGACCCAGTACTTC,CASSEAQEGTQYF
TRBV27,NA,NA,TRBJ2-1,TGTGCCAGCAATTCCCTTCCGGTCTACAATGAGCAGTTCTTC,CASNSLPVYNEQFF